This TCR beta chain was found in a study of cytomegalovirus exposure and HLA in healthy donors (dated by TCRdb to between 2016 and 2019). Turning to the overall study: An earlier analysis of roughly 630 of the donors reported about 250 Gb of sequence data and 100 million to 140 million unique TCR beta sequences from some 180 million T cells. The study aimed to test whether cataloging public T cell receptors could reveal signatures of past pathogen exposure. Typing coverage differed by locus: A, B, C, DRB1 and DQB1 were typed in about 629-640 donors, DQA1 in roughly 510, DPA1 in 600 to 610, and DPB1 in roughly 470. All discovery cohort repertoires had been generated using a single sequencing platform. Among some 400 genotyped donors of the cohort, an average of roughly 240,000 unique TCR beta nucleotide sequences were sequenced per donor, around 20% of them non-productive. To study patterns of TCR occurrence, a later analysis re-analyzed previously published TCR beta repertoires from 666 donors and added high-resolution HLA genotyping. The T cell repertoires of some 700 subjects were profiled by immunosequencing and related to cytomegalovirus serostatus. To predict cytomegalovirus infection status, the study brought together high-throughput TCR immunosequencing, statistical association of individual TCRs with disease status, and machine learning. In an earlier analysis of 500 to 650 of the donors, high-throughput TCR beta sequencing was used to judge whether each TCR beta V gene segment behaved as functional or pseudogenic. An early release covering 550 to 650 HLA-typed donors comprised approximately 290 gigabases of sequencing data and approximately 85 million unique TCR sequences. Alongside the repertoire data, information on donor age, sex, ethnicity and CMV serostatus was compiled. The genetic ancestry cluster associated with self-reported Caucasian donors included around four fifths of the roughly 410 genotyped donors. A separate validation cohort of some 130 different subjects was used in addition to the approximately 670-subject first cohort. Both class I and class II loci were covered by HLA typing, at four-digit resolution. In a later genetic analysis, genome-wide SNP genotypes for about 65% of the roughly 700 donors were used, and that subset was treated as a discovery cohort. Roughly five DR-DQ haplotypes were handled as single units for association and clustering because linkage in the cohort was strong. In the later analysis, no new phenotypic data were used to find candidate immune exposures; instead, reliance was placed on TCR beta sequences and their occurrence across donors.

The cohort was made up of 500 to 800 healthy bone marrow donors. At the time of sampling, all cohort members were nominally healthy, though unrecorded immune exposures were likely present. The donor tested CMV seronegative and was one of the 352 seronegative cohort members. A peripheral blood sample was collected from each donor, and TCR beta sequencing was performed on peripheral blood mononuclear cells. Genomic DNA extraction from the blood cell samples was performed with the Qiagen DNeasy Blood Extraction Kit. CDR1 and CDR2, looked up from the germline V gene, are MDHEN and SYDVKM. Cut back by 5 bases and 0 bases, the V and J ends lie 20 bases apart. Spanning cysteine to phenylalanine, the CDR3 consists of 17 amino acids. Here the CDR3 DNA is all that survives: 51 bases in frame from base 1. In regard to this clone: The antigen it binds to is not known. Nothing much larger sits one base from this clone, and base qualities are not available.

On the study overall, not on this receptor specifically: A later genetic analysis reported fewer N-insertions in productive TCRs among donors in an Asian-associated ancestry cluster than the roughly 700-donor mean. A total of 150 to 200 TCR beta chains were listed by the study as associated with cytomegalovirus. In a later analysis, several top co-occurrence clusters were reported to appear linked to parvovirus B19, influenza, CMV and Epstein-Barr virus. Some IMGT-functional V segments, including TRBV6-2 and TRBV6-3, could not be distinguished by the 87-base-pair reads and were therefore excluded. A further reported finding was that TCR beta sequences accurately predicted the HLA-A and HLA-B alleles for most subjects in the first cohort. The cohort was sequenced for TCR beta chains only, and without alpha or paired-chain data the features that could be detected were limited. Sequencing depth was assumed to be roughly uniform across donors in the presence/absence analyses, though that assumption may not hold. While some public TCRs were present in many individuals, most TCR sequences turned up only very rarely across donors. Because HLA typing was missing for some donors at each locus, association tests included only the typed subset. A later analysis found that HLA-associated TCR beta chains were more clonally expanded and had lower generation probabilities than equally common non-associated chains. Correlated functional status among segregating V segments might reflect linkage disequilibrium, but an unknown experimental factor could not be ruled out. Three of the identified cytomegalovirus-associated TCR beta chains were confirmed in vitro to be specific for cytomegalovirus antigens. It was suggested by the authors that the approach could potentially be generalized to other disease states and immunological phenotypes. In a later analysis, most CMV-associated TCR beta chains were found to appear HLA-restricted, with HLA associations seemingly driven largely by CMV exposure. The classifier was reported to diagnose cytomegalovirus status with high specificity and sensitivity in both the original cohort and the validation cohort. Immune exposure information for the cohort was limited to CMV serostatus. In a later analysis, 15,000 to 20,000 TCR beta sequences were associated with specific HLA alleles at a false discovery rate of 0.05. V-gene and J-gene trimming of TCR beta chains was associated with a missense DCLRE1C variant in a later genetic analysis, and the association was replicated in an independent cohort. In a later analysis, TCR association rates were found to vary across HLA loci, with the most associated TCRs seen for DRB1 alleles and the fewest for HLA-C alleles. A cluster of highly shared sequence variants was judged likely to represent a technical artifact of the sequencing pipeline. Because counts were too low, 15 to 20 rarely observed V segments, including chromosome 9 orphons, were left out of the earlier analysis of 587 of the donors. In an earlier analysis of approximately 590 of the donors, most TCR beta V segments appeared in productive rearrangements about 87% or about 30% of the time, broadly matching IMGT annotations. When HLA alleles, especially DR and DQ, strongly co-occurred, attributing TCR associations to individual alleles was difficult.

Library preparation employed the immunoSEQ multiplex PCR assay. For the multiplex PCR, a mixture combining 60 forward primers for TCR Vbeta segments and 13 reverse primers for TCR Jbeta segments was used. A multiplex PCR assay on genomic DNA amplified the CDR3 region of rearranged TCR beta genes. The amplified TCR beta libraries were sequenced on the Illumina HiSeq System as 87-base-pair reads. In the paper's pipeline: A later analysis counted tens of millions of unique TCR beta chains across the 550 to 750 repertoires, and some 11 million of these chains were shared by at least two donors. A nearest-neighbor algorithm error-corrected the raw reads and collapsed the reads into unique sequences, merging closely related sequences to remove PCR and sequencing errors. CDR3 sequences were aligned to IMGT reference sequences to assign V, D and J gene segments. For a sequence to be retained, at least a six-nucleotide match to both a V gene segment and a J gene segment was required. Rearrangements were classified as productive when the CDR3 lacked stop codons and remained in frame with V and J, and all other rearrangements were classified as non-productive. CDR3 was defined by IMGT convention, running from the second conserved V-encoded cysteine to the conserved J-encoded phenylalanine. The earlier analysis of approximately 590 of the donors excluded any sequence lacking an unambiguous match to a single V gene segment. An earlier analysis of 450 to 650 of the donors called V segments functional above 56.7% productive rearrangements and segregating when the between-donor standard deviation exceeded 5%. A statistical classification framework was built to diagnose cytomegalovirus status from the catalog of TCR beta chain sequences. V and J gene assignment, in a later analysis, came from comparing TCR nucleotide sequences with IMGT/GENE-DB human TR gene sequences. A later analysis assigned CDR3 sequences and most-parsimonious VDJ recombination scenarios with the TCRdist pipeline. In a later analysis, each TCR beta chain was defined by its CDR3 amino acid sequence together with its V-gene family, and reads lacking a unique V-gene family were excluded. In a later analysis, several hundred highly shared, low-generation-probability nucleotide sequences were removed to address suspected cross-contamination and a sequencing artifact. For each public chain, a later analysis derived a clonal expansion index from normalized ranks of inferred template counts within each repertoire. A later analysis computed generation probabilities with a VDJ recombination model fitted to out-of-frame rearrangements, and checked the results against IGoR. In a later analysis, TCR-TCR, TCR-HLA and TCR-CMV co-occurrence was scored with hypergeometric tests, and a repertoire-size bias correction was applied to TCR pairs. To estimate false discovery rates, a later analysis permuted the HLA or CMV assignments 20 times. In a later analysis, co-occurring TCRs were grouped using DBSCAN, with TCRdist sequence similarity added in when clustering inside HLA-allele-positive subsets. Co-occurrence clustering excluded repertoires with fewer than 30,000 or more than 120,000 public chains, plus five with anomalous nucleotide sharing. Imported from immuneACCESS, the table was reduced by TCRdb to in-frame sequences with V and J called. These copies leave out some clones; in studies compared against another copy, an unresolved V gene accounts for under half, and the cause of the remainder is not known. D and trimming come from the DNA, and the V and J calls and clone size come from that table. Recorded for this sample are roughly 200,000 clones; roughly 80% of them occurred a single time. Roughly 0.5% of the sample goes to the ten largest clones.

Sequenced sample: PBMCs. The TCR sequence derives from a woman aged 45 to 65 in good health and CMV-seronegative. This chain is built from TRBV28 and TRBJ2-7; the D gene is perhaps TRBD1, on 6 matching bases. The DNA sequence follows: TGTGCCAGCAGTCTATCCGGGTACGGACAGAACTCCTACGAGCAGTACTTC. Its translation is CASSLSGYGQNSYEQYF.